The entry below describes one TCR beta chain. The data are from a study of blood T cell repertoires in COVID-19. The overall study: COVID-19 samples from acute and convalescent phases originated in the United States, Italy and Spain.

This CDR3 has 17 amino acids. Trimming left V 5 bases short and J 0 bases short, with 14 bases between. Germline V gives CDR1 LNHDA, CDR2 SQIVND (reference sequence). TCRdb keeps only in-frame clones here, not all; method: immunoSEQ multiplex PCR. The data contain 120,000 to 150,000 clones, roughly 88% of them seen just once; the ten biggest clones take up around 8%. The chain carries TRBV19 and TRBJ2-6; no firm D call. This TCR was sampled from a woman between 55 and 75 years old with COVID-19, enrolled during active disease. Specimen: peripheral blood. The CDR3 bases are TGTGCCAGTAGTTCCAGAAGGCCTAGCTCTGGGGCCAACGTCCTGACTTTC. This sequence encodes CASSSRRPSSGANVLTF.